What follows are 30 T cell receptor beta chains derived from one specimen sequenced in a study of identical twins. TCRdb re-derived calls from the 5' RACE reads in MiXCR, one entry per CDR3 protein. The top ten hold just over 7% of the sample, which has hundreds of thousands of distinct CDR3 sequences, roughly an eighth seen once. The same data also contributed to another study, on yellow fever vaccine responses in identical twins.

Sequencing input: CD8+ T cells sorted from blood. The receptor set was obtained from a woman between 18 and 29 years old in good health.

This chain joins TRBV12-3 or TRBV12-4 and TRBJ2-2; D assignment may be TRBD1 or TRBD2 (6 bases each). Trimming took 4 bases from V and 7 from J, leaving 13 bases between them. CDR3 length equals 14 residues. DNA of the CDR3: TGTGCCAGCAGTTCCCGAGGGGGGAGCGGGGAGCTGTTTTTT. Its translation: CASSSRGGSGELFF.

This clonotype has only a few counts. The chain carries TRBV5-4 and TRBJ2-7; the D gene is possibly TRBD2 (5 bases). Deletions cut 2 bases from V and 6 bases from J, with 12 bases between. Per germline, CDR1 SGHNT and CDR2 YYREEE (reference sequence). The CDR3 loop spans 13 amino acids. This chain's CDR3 is CASSFPGFFEQYV. CDR3 nucleotide sequence: TGTGCCAGCAGCTTTCCGGGGTTCTTCGAGCAGTACGTC.

The chain joins TRBV7-8 to TRBJ2-7, with 8 bases that match TRBD1. The ends lost 1 base at V and 5 bases at J; junction bases unmatched: 1. The CDR3 spans 13 residues. The germline gives CDR1 SGHVS, CDR2 FQNEAQ. CDR3 sequence (DNA): TGTGCCAGCAGCTTAGGCAGGGGGCACGAGCAGTACGTC. It is translated as CASSLGRGHEQYV.

The gene calls are TRBV12-3 or TRBV12-4 and TRBJ2-7; D ambiguous. With 2 bases removed from V and 4 bases from J, the gap between germline ends came to 9 bases. CDR3 size: 13 residues. This CDR3 is CASSLYVVYEQYF. In DNA, the CDR3 is TGTGCCAGCAGTTTATACGTAGTTTACGAGCAGTACTTC.

The chain has TRBV5-5 and TRBJ2-2; 7 bases are shared with TRBD1. Germline CDR1 and CDR2: SGHKS and YYEKEE (reference sequence). V shed 4 bases, J shed 3 bases, and the junction held 12 bases outside the gene matches. There are 17 residues in the CDR3. This chain's CDR3 is CASSQNPTGAHTGELFF. CDR3 coding DNA: TGTGCCAGCAGCCAGAATCCAACAGGGGCCCACACCGGGGAGCTGTTTTTT.

This clonotype was recorded at least ten times. In nucleotides, the CDR3 is TGCAGTGCTAGCGGGAGTAACACCGGGGAGCTGTTTTTT. Its protein product is CSASGSNTGELFF. The chain couples TRBV20-1 to TRBJ2-2; weak D call: TRBD2 (6 bases). CDR1 DFQATT and CDR2 SNEGSKA come from the germline V gene (reference sequence). Trimming left V 3 bases short and J 2 bases short, with 7 bases between. The CDR3 length is 13 residues.

The rearrangement links TRBV7-9 to TRBJ2-7, with TRBD2 as a possible D gene (5 bases). The germline gives CDR1 SEHNR, CDR2 FQNEAQ (reference sequence). V shed 7 bases and J shed 3 bases, with 13 bases lying between them. The CDR3 is 13 residues long. CDR3 sequence (DNA): TGTGCCAGCACGGTGAATGCGGGCTACGAGCAGTACTTC. Translating gives CASTVNAGYEQYF.

The chain couples TRBV7-9 to TRBJ1-4; perhaps TRBD1 as D (6 bases). This CDR3 region has 13 residues. Trimming pared 4 bases from V and 7 bases from J, leaving 10 bases between. Germline-derived CDR1 and CDR2 are SEHNR and FQNEAQ (reference sequence). As DNA, the CDR3 is TGTGCCAGCAGCTCCCCAGGGGCTGAAAAACTGTTTTTT. It codes for CASSSPGAEKLFF.

The J gene is TRBJ2-1, the V gene TRBV2, with D maybe TRBD2 (5 bases). Germline V CDR1 and CDR2: SNHLY, FYNNEI. CDR3 size: 14 residues. V was cut by 3 bases and J by 3 bases, with 9 bases left in between. In DNA, the CDR3 is TGTGCCAGCAGTGAGTCGGGATACTACAATGAGCAGTTCTTC. Encoded protein: CASSESGYYNEQFF.

This clonotype was counted at least ten times. The chain uses TRBV28 and TRBJ2-5; 12 bases map to TRBD2. Looked up from germline, CDR1 is MDHEN and CDR2 is SYDVKM. The CDR3 sequence is 16 residues long. V was clipped by 3 bases and J by 2 bases; unmatched bases: 4. CDR3 residues: CASSFQLAGGQETQYF. The CDR3 DNA is TGTGCCAGCAGTTTCCAACTAGCGGGAGGACAAGAGACCCAGTACTTC.

This clonotype was detected ten times or more. V usage is TRBV15 and J usage is TRBJ1-6; the D is unclear. V shed 0 bases and J shed 3 bases, with 15 bases lying between them. Germline V gene data show CDR1 as LNHNV and CDR2 as YYDKDF (reference sequence). The CDR3 sequence is 18 residues long. The DNA for the CDR3 is TGTGCCACCAGCAGAGATCGGCGGGGAAATGTCTATAATTCACCCCTCCACTTT. Protein sequence: CATSRDRRGNVYNSPLHF.

The chain recombines TRBV5-1 with TRBJ2-5; 10 positions match TRBD2. Germline CDR1 and CDR2: SGHRS and YFSETQ. The CDR3 is 15 residues long. Trimming cost V 2 bases and J 3 bases; bases outside gene matches: 4. CDR3 DNA: TGCGCCAGCAGCTTTCGTCTAGCGGGAGAAGAGACCCAGTACTTC. Its translation: CASSFRLAGEETQYF.

This clonotype was picked up a small number of times. The rearrangement joins TRBV5-1 to TRBJ2-1, with 7 nucleotides matching TRBD2. The V and J ends lost 4 bases and 3 bases, in that order; junction bases with no gene match: 7. CDR3 size: 15 residues. CDR1 SGHRS and CDR2 YFSETQ come from the germline V gene. For the CDR3, the DNA is TGCGCCAGCAGCCGAGCTAGCGGACACTACAATGAGCAGTTCTTC. It encodes CASSRASGHYNEQFF.

This clonotype occurred a few times. V gene TRBV7-9 combines with J gene TRBJ1-6; D is possibly TRBD1 (6 bases). Germline-derived CDR1 and CDR2 are SEHNR and FQNEAQ (reference sequence). The CDR3 covers 15 residues. V dropped 3 bases and J dropped 8 bases, with 14 bases sitting between them. In DNA, the CDR3 is TGTGCCAGCAGCTTCCCCCGGACAGTAGATTCACCCCTCCACTTT. Translated: CASSFPRTVDSPLHF.

J is TRBJ2-3 and V is TRBV28, with a weak D call TRBD1 (5 bases). The CDR3 contains 15 residues. V gave up 1 base and J gave up 1 base, with 9 bases separating them. Germline values: CDR1 MDHEN, CDR2 SYDVKM. The CDR3 region is CASSLFTGRTDTQYF. The CDR3 DNA is TGTGCCAGCAGTTTATTCACAGGACGCACAGATACGCAGTATTTT. Full variable domain (outside the CDR3, taken from reference TRBV28 and TRBJ2-3): DVKVTQSSRYLVKRTGEKVFLECVQDMDHENMFWYRQDPGLGLRLIYFSYDVKMKEKGDIPEGYSVSREKKERFSLILESASTNQTSMYLCASSLFTGRTDTQYFGPGTRLTVL.

The chain uses TRBV27 and TRBJ1-4; 7 bases are shared with TRBD1. This CDR3 spans 16 amino acids. V gave up 4 bases and J gave up 7 bases; unmatched junction bases: 12. Germline V CDR1 and CDR2: MNHEY, SMNVEV (reference sequence). CDR3 nucleotides: TGTGCCAGCAGTTCGAGGGACAGCCGGTTCACTGAAAAACTGTTTTTT. This translates into CASSSRDSRFTEKLFF.

The chain couples TRBV28 to TRBJ2-7, with 9 bases that match TRBD1. The CDR3 contains 15 residues. Germline V gene lookup returns CDR1 MDHEN and CDR2 SYDVKM. Germline trimming cut 7 bases from V and 3 bases from J; bases unmatched to any gene: 10. CDR3 nucleotides: TGTGCCAGCACCCGAGGGGACAGGGCCATCTACGAGCAGTACTTC. It specifies CASTRGDRAIYEQYF. Full variable domain (remainder filled in from reference TRBV28 and TRBJ2-7): DVKVTQSSRYLVKRTGEKVFLECVQDMDHENMFWYRQDPGLGLRLIYFSYDVKMKEKGDIPEGYSVSREKKERFSLILESASTNQTSMYLCASTRGDRAIYEQYFGPGTRLTVT.

The genes are TRBV4-2 and TRBJ1-2; tentatively, D is TRBD1 (5 bases). The V gene's germline CDR1 is LGHNA and CDR2 YNFKEQ. V lost 0 bases and J lost 5, with 10 bases in between. The CDR3 totals 14 residues. Here the CDR3 reads CASSQDGAEYGYTF. In nucleotides, the CDR3 is TGTGCCAGCAGCCAAGACGGGGCCGAGTATGGCTACACCTTC.

This clonotype appeared a few times. J is TRBJ2-1 and V is TRBV5-1, with TRBD1 identical over 8 bases. Germline V gene data show CDR1 as SGHRS and CDR2 as YFSETQ. V gave up 4 bases and J gave up 8 bases; unmatched junction bases: 2. The CDR3 covers 12 residues. Written as DNA, the CDR3 is TGCGCCAGCAGCCAGGGGGCACATGAGCAGTTCTTC. It yields the protein CASSQGAHEQFF.

This clonotype appeared many times. The chain employs TRBV4-1 and TRBJ2-2; maybe TRBD2 (6 bases). The CDR3 is 16 amino acids. V dropped 2 bases and J dropped 1 base, with 11 bases sitting between them. The germline gives CDR1 MGHRA, CDR2 YSYEKL. The CDR3 here is CASSQIAVRNTGELFF. CDR3 nucleotide sequence: TGCGCCAGCAGCCAAATAGCGGTGCGGAACACCGGGGAGCTGTTTTTT.

This clonotype was found a few times. The chain links TRBV24-1 to TRBJ1-1; D not certain. The CDR3 covers 14 residues. Germline V gives CDR1 KGHDR, CDR2 SFDVKD. Trimming shortened V by 2 bases and J by 4 bases, and 10 bases separated the two germline ends. The CDR3 here is CATSDSQYPTEAFF. In DNA, the CDR3 is TGTGCCACCAGTGATTCCCAGTATCCCACTGAAGCTTTCTTT.

This clonotype was seen repeatedly, ten times or more. The chain carries TRBV27 and TRBJ2-1; D not resolved. The CDR3 extends over 14 amino acids. The germline CDR1 and CDR2 sequences are MNHEY and SMNVEV (reference sequence). The V end lost 2 bases, the J end lost 7 bases, and 12 bases lay between the germline ends. CDR3 sequence: CASSLRPLENEQFF. The CDR3 nucleotides read TGTGCCAGCAGTTTAAGGCCATTGGAGAATGAGCAGTTCTTC.

The chain combines TRBV9 with TRBJ2-6; 8 nucleotides line up with TRBD1. J gave up 1 base and V 0 bases, and 6 bases lay outside the gene matches. This CDR3 is 18 amino acids long. Per germline, CDR1 SGDLS and CDR2 YYNGEE. The CDR3 DNA follows: TGTGCCAGCAGCGTAGGGTGGACAGGGCTATCTGGGGCCAACGTCCTGACTTTC. The encoded protein is CASSVGWTGLSGANVLTF.

The gene calls are TRBV12-3 or TRBV12-4 and TRBJ2-1; D is unresolved. The CDR3 consists of 15 residues. V was cut by 3 bases and J by 2 bases, with 11 bases left in between. The CDR3 nucleotides read TGTGCCAGCAGTTTCTCGAGCGTAACCTACAATGAGCAGTTCTTC. This codes for CASSFSSVTYNEQFF.

V is TRBV10-3 and J is TRBJ2-7, with TRBD2 as a possible D gene (6 bases). Per germline, CDR1 ENHRY and CDR2 SYGVKD. V lost 6 bases, J lost 7 bases, and 19 bases lay in between. The CDR3 covers 14 residues. The DNA of the CDR3 is TGTGCCATCAGGGGGGGAGCTGCGTACAGAGAGCAGTACTTC. It specifies CAIRGGAAYREQYF.

The rearrangement links TRBV7-9 to TRBJ1-1; 7 bases agree with TRBD1. The junction had 3 bases not matched to a gene; V was cut back by 7 bases and J by 1 base. The germline V gene encodes CDR1 SEHNR and CDR2 FQNEAQ (reference sequence). The CDR3 is made up of 13 amino acids. The CDR3: CASTGGPNTEAFF. The CDR3 region has the DNA TGTGCCAGCACAGGGGGGCCGAACACTGAAGCTTTCTTT.

A note on this clonotype: Relative to the germline gene, one junction end is altered; a read error may explain this. The chain links TRBV3-1 to TRBJ2-1; TRBD2 might be the D (5 bases). Germline CDR1 is LGHDT and CDR2 is YNNKEL (reference sequence). There are 14 residues in the CDR3. The CDR3 is CASSHWTSNNEQFF. Here the CDR3 DNA reads TGTGCTAGCAGCCACTGGACTTCCAACAATGAGCAGTTCTTC.

This clonotype has just a few counts. The chain joins TRBV25-1 to TRBJ2-1, with TRBD2 matching 7 bases. The germline V gene encodes CDR1 MGHDK and CDR2 SYGVNS. V was clipped by 3 bases and J by 9 bases; unmatched bases: 17. CDR3 length: 17 amino acids. CDR3 region: CASSEQDVGGFPIEQFF. For the CDR3, the DNA is TGTGCCAGCAGTGAGCAAGACGTGGGGGGGTTCCCTATTGAGCAGTTCTTC.

This clonotype was detected ten times or more. The chain carries TRBV25-1 and TRBJ1-5; 9 bases are a match to TRBD1. The CDR3 totals 15 residues. Germline CDR1 and CDR2: MGHDK and SYGVNS. V lost 4 bases and J lost 1; bases outside the gene matches: 2. CDR3 loop: CASSVGQGSNQPQHF. The CDR3 region has the DNA TGTGCCAGCAGTGTGGGACAGGGCAGCAATCAGCCCCAGCATTTT.

This clonotype has ten or more counts. The V call is TRBV5-5, the J call TRBJ2-1; 10 bases are shared with TRBD2. With V trimmed by 4 bases and J by 4 bases, 5 bases remained unmatched. Germline assignment: CDR1 SGHKS and CDR2 YYEKEE (reference sequence). The CDR3 has 15 residues. CDR3 residues: CASSHTSGAYNEQFF. The CDR3 coding sequence is TGTGCCAGCAGCCATACTAGCGGGGCGTACAATGAGCAGTTCTTC.